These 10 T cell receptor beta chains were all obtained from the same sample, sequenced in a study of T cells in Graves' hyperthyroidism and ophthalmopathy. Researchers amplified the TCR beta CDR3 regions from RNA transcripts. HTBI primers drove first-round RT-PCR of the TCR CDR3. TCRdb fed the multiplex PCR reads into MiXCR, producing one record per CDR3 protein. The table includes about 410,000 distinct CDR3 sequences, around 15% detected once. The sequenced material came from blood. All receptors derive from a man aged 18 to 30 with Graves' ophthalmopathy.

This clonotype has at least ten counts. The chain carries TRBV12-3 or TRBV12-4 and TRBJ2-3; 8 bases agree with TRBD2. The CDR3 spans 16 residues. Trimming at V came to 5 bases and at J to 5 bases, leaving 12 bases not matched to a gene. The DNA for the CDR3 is TGTGCCAGCAGTCCCAAGCGGGGGCCCATTGAAGATACGCAGTATTTT. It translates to CASSPKRGPIEDTQYF.

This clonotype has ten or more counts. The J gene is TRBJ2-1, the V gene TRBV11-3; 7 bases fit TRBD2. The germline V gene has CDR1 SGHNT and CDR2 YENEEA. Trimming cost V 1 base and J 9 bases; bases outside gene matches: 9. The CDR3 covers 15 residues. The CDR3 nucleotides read TGTGCCAGCAGCTTAGGACTAGCCGGAGTCGGTGAGCAGTTCTTC. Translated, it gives CASSLGLAGVGEQFF.

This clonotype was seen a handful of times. The CDR3 region has the DNA TGCAGTGTGCGAGAAGACACCGGGGAGCTGTTTTTT. It specifies CSVREDTGELFF. The rearrangement uses TRBV20-1 and TRBJ2-2; D is undetermined. Germline V gives CDR1 DFQATT, CDR2 SNEGSKA (reference sequence). V was shortened by 7 bases and J by 3 bases, with 9 bases between the two germline ends. The CDR3 runs to 12 residues.

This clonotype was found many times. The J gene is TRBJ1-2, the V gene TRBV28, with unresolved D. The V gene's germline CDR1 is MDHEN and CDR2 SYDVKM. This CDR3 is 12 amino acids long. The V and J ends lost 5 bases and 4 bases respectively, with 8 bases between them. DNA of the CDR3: TGTGCCAGCAGTCTGATGAGCTATGGCTACACCTTC. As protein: CASSLMSYGYTF.

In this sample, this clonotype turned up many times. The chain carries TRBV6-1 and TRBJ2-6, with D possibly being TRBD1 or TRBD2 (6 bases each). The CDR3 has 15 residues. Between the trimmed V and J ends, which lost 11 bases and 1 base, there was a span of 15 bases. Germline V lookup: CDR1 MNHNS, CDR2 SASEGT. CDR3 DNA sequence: TGTGCCTCGAGGGGGGTTCAATCTGGGGCCAACGTCCTGACTTTC. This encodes CASRGVQSGANVLTF.

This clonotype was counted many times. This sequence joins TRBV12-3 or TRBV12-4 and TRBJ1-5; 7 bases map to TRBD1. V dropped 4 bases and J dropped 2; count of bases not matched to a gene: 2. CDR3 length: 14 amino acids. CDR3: CASSWDSRNQPQHF. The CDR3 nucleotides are TGTGCCAGCAGTTGGGACAGTCGCAATCAGCCCCAGCATTTT.

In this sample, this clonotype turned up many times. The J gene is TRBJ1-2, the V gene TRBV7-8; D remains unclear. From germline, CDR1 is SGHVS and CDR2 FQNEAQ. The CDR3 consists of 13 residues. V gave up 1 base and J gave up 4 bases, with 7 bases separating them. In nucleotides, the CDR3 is TGTGCCAGCAGCTTAGGAGTAGCCTATGGCTACACCTTC. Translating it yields CASSLGVAYGYTF.

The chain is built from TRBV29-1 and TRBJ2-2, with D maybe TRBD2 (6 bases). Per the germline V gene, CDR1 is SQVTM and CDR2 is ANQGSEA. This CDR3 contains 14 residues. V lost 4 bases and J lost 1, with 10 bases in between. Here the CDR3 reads CSVGGGVNTGELFF. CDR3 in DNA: TGCAGCGTTGGCGGCGGGGTGAACACCGGGGAGCTGTTTTTT.

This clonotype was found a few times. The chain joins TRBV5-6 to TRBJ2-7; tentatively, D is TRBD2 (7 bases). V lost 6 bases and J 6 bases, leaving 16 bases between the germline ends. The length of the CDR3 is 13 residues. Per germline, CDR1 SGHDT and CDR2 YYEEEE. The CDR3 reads CASTPTAGAEQYF. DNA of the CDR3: TGTGCCAGCACCCCAACTGCGGGGGCCGAGCAGTACTTC.

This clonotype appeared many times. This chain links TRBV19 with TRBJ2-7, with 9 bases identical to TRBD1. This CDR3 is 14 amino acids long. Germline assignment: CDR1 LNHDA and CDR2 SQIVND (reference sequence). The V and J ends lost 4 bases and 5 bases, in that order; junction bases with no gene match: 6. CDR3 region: CASSTGQGFDEQYF. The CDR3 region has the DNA TGTGCCAGTAGTACCGGACAGGGGTTTGACGAGCAGTACTTC.